This T cell receptor (beta chain) was retrieved from a study of cytomegalovirus exposure and HLA in healthy donors. Study information: From donors who were HLA-typed, an early data release held approximately 80 million unique TCRs.

This CDR3 spans 17 amino acids. The V gene end was trimmed by 9 bases and the J gene end by 4 bases; junction bases not matched to a gene: 16. The germline CDR1 and CDR2 sequences are SNHLY and FYNNEI. Of note for this clone: Its antigen is not identified.

Overall study findings and caveats: Later work showed greater clonal expansion in HLA-associated TCR beta chains than in equally common others. Judged likely to be a sequencing artifact was a cluster of highly shared sequence variants.

The PCR was carried out with 60 Vbeta primers and 13 Jbeta primers. Some clones are missing from TCRdb's copy, which holds only in-frame ones; the method was immunoSEQ multiplex PCR. Of 150,000 to 200,000 clones listed, under 80% are singletons. The material sequenced was PBMCs. The chain couples TRBV2 to TRBJ1-3, with 9 bases lining up with TRBD1. This TCR came from a man aged 35-49 years in good health and CMV-seronegative. In DNA form, the CDR3 reads TGTGCCAGATACACAGGGGGCTATATATTACAGGGAAACACCATATATTTT. This sequence encodes CARYTGGYILQGNTIYF.